This T cell receptor (beta chain) was documented in a study of blood T cell repertoires in COVID-19. Study in general: T cells, B-cell-depleted T cells, or PBMCs supplied cDNA or gDNA.

Profiling relied on immunoSEQ multiplex PCR, and the TCRdb table lists in-frame clones only, not all of them. In the table there are some 300,000 clones, approximately 91% of which are singletons. CDR3 size: 19 residues. The junction had 14 bases not matched to a gene; V was cut back by 3 bases and J by 0 bases. Germline lookup yields CDR1 SGHAT and CDR2 FQNNGV. Individuals aged 18 to 89 years were recruited from 24 US areas. Cohorts were determined from participant-reported clinical history. Symptom resolution, clearance, or two negative PCRs marked the recovered donors of Cohort 3. What was sequenced was PBMCs or T cells enriched from blood (not recorded which). The clonotype comes from a woman between 35 and 50 years old who had recovered from COVID-19. The V and J genes are TRBV11-2 and TRBJ2-3; the match to TRBD1 covers 8 bases. The CDR3 loop reads CASSLRLSGTGHSTDTQYF. The CDR3 DNA follows: TGTGCCAGCAGCTTGCGACTTTCCGGGACAGGCCATAGCACAGATACGCAGTATTTT.